The present TCR beta chain was sequenced within a study of blood T cells in healthy people across ages. The germline V gene encodes CDR1 ENHRY and CDR2 SYGVKD. J was trimmed by 7 bases and V by 4 bases; bases with no gene match: 5. There are 14 residues in the CDR3. Primed by a sample-barcoded 5' primer and a J-beta primer mix, a second PCR proceeded for 7 to 11 cycles. MiXCR, run by TCRdb on the 5' RACE reads, gives a single entry per CDR3 protein. This sample has about 930,000 distinct CDR3 sequences, with under 35% found just once. This clonotype was recorded at least ten times. These data were also filed under a second study, of T cells of mothers and their children.

The sample taken for sequencing was blood. This chain links TRBV10-3 with TRBJ1-2; 11 positions agree with TRBD1. The receptor was isolated from a woman aged 40 to 50 in good health. The CDR3 DNA is TGTGCCATCAGTGCGCCCGGGACAGGGGGTGGCTACACCTTC. It encodes CAISAPGTGGGYTF.